This record looks at one T cell receptor (beta chain) sequence and its context. The antigen remains undetermined. The data are from a study of cytomegalovirus exposure and HLA in healthy donors. General study points: A later analysis linked around 15,000 TCR beta sequences to HLA alleles at 0.05 false discovery rate. About 87% or about 30% of the time was how often most TCR beta V segments were productive, according to an earlier analysis. In vitro testing confirmed a few CMV-associated chains as specific for CMV antigens.

Each donor's status was that of a healthy bone marrow donor. A multiplex PCR was run with 60 Vbeta primers and 13 Jbeta primers. The repertoire was sequenced with immunoSEQ multiplex PCR; TCRdb's copy has only in-frame clones and lacks some. The table includes around 140,000 clones, over 70% detected once. The CDR3 has 16 residues. V dropped 0 bases and J dropped 5; count of bases not matched to a gene: 10. Germline V gene sequence: CDR1 SGDLS, CDR2 YYNGEE. Specimen: PBMCs. The gene calls are TRBV9 and TRBJ2-5; 7 bases line up with TRBD1. The sequence was obtained from a man in his forties in good health and CMV-seronegative. The CDR3 DNA sequence: TGTGCCAGCAGCGTAGGCCTGGGACAGTCGGGGGAGACCCAGTACTTC. Translation gives CASSVGLGQSGETQYF.